This paragraph reports one TCR beta chain. Its antigen remains undetermined. There are no base qualities to consult, and no much larger clone falls within one base. The record originates from a study of beta chain features in type 1 diabetes listed by TCRdb under 2018. Study-wide context: Mean age, gender distribution, total cell number and subset yield did not differ between patients and healthy donors. Across all samples, 107,917,701 sorted cells were examined, and cell number per subset correlated strongly with RNA yield. The study compared the TCRB repertoires of sorted circulating CD4+ T cell subsets in recently diagnosed type 1 diabetes patients with those in matched healthy donors. Whereas all 30 or so donors provided naive and central memory subsets, regulatory and stem cell-like memory subsets were isolated from just 8 patients and roughly eight healthy donors. Overall study outcomes, separate from this receptor: Sequencing cDNA rather than genomic DNA could over-represent highly expressing activated cells, although activation and CD3 levels did not differ between groups. Fewer insertions and more nucleotide deletions at VDJ recombination sites were observed in patients with type 1 diabetes, implying thymic rearrangement abnormalities. In all four CD4+ subsets, TCRB CDR3 length was moderately but significantly shorter in type 1 diabetes patients. The naive, central memory and regulatory TCRB repertoires appeared to resemble one another more closely among patients than among healthy donors. PCR might favor shorter templates, but patient and control samples were amplified and corrected together, so any skew would affect both groups equally. Only small numbers of individuals were included in the HLA sub-analyses, which left unresolved whether HLA type had any influence on TCRB rearrangement.

Each donor gave one peripheral blood draw, about 110 mL on average, collected into heparinised tubes. A BD FACSAria II and a panel including CD45RO, CCR7, CD25, CD127, CD95 and CD27 were used to sort naive, central memory, regulatory and stem cell-like memory CD4+ T cells. All sorted populations exceeded 95% purity. Right away, PBMCs were isolated by Lymphoprep density gradient centrifugation and were stained directly, with no culture step. Samples were stained and sorted in pairs, with one healthy donor and one patient per experiment, so that batch effects were minimized. The High Capacity cDNA Reverse Transcription Kit was used to reverse transcribe all of the isolated RNA, meaning that expressed TCRB transcripts were what got sequenced. Deep immunoSEQ sequencing was applied to naive, central memory and regulatory T cell samples, giving an average of about 3.8 million total reads per sample. Sorted cells were lysed in RLT buffer and RNA was extracted with DNase-treated RNeasy Micro or Mini kits, depending on cell number. To prevent cross-contamination, every cell subset was processed on its own, while patient and healthy donor samples were processed together. The immunoSEQ multiplex PCR was used to amplify TCRB sequences from cDNA, generating 87-bp fragments that spanned the CDR3 region. Amplicons were sequenced on the Illumina HiSeq platform. As for the authors' bioinformatics: PCR bias was computationally corrected using synthetic template baselines, reads within Hamming distance 2 were collapsed, and singletons that could not be merged were discarded. By aligning reads against IMGT, V, D and J genes, CDR3 length, and insertions or deletions at six rearrangement sites were assigned. Within each subset, clonotype counts were normalized to sorted cell number, after which true diversity and Gini coefficients were computed with the tcR R package. Repertoire sharing was quantified using the overlap coefficient calculated on TCRB nucleotide sequences. The immuneACCESS repertoire file appears here via TCRdb, limited to in-frame rearrangements. These files lack a portion of the clones; in checked studies, under half of the deficit traces to unresolved V genes, and the cause of the others is not known. The D gene and trimming were derived from the DNA, and the V and J assignments and clone size from that table. The sample includes some 360,000 clones, with around 10% observed a single time. The ten largest clonotypes hold approximately 0.6% of the sample.

The sample comprised central memory CD4+ T cells from blood. The receptor comes from a man aged 25-45 years with type 1 diabetes.

The DNA sequence is TGTGCCAGCAGTGGTTTCGGGAGCACAGATACGCAGTATTTT. Translated, this is CASSGFGSTDTQYF. Recombination linked TRBV2 to TRBJ2-3, with no D gene named confidently. CDR1 and CDR2 are read off the germline V gene as SNHLY and FYNNEI. V and J are truncated by 4 bases and 0 bases respectively, leaving an intervening sequence of 8 bases. The CDR3 starts with the cysteine, ends with the phenylalanine, and has 14 residues. CDR3 DNA is the only sequence kept; it has 42 bases, read in frame from the first base.